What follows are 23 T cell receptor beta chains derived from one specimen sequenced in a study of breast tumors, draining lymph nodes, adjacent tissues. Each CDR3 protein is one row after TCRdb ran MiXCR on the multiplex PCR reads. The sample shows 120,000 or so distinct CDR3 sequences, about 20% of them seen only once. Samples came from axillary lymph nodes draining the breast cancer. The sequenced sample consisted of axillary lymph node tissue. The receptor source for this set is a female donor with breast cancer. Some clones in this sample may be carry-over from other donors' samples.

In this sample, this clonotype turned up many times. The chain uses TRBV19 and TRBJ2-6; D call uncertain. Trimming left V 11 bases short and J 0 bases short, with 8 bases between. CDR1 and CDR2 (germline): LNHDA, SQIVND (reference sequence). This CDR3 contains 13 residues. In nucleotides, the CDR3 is TGTGCCTCTTCTATCTCTGGGGCCAACGTCCTGACTTTC. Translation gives CASSISGANVLTF.

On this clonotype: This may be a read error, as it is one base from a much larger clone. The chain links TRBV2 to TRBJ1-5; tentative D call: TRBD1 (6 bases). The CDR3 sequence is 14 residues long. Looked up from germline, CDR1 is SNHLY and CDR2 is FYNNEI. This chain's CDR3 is CAGSTDRSVSAQHF. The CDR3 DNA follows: TGTGCCGGCAGTACAGACAGGTCCGTTTCAGCCCAGCATTTT.

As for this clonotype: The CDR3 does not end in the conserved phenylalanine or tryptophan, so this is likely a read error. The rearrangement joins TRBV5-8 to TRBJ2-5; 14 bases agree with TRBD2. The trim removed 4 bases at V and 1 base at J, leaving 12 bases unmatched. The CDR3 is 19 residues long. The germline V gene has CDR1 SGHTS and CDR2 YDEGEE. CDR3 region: CASSPMTSGGARGQETQYC. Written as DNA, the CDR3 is TGTGCCAGCAGCCCCATGACTAGCGGGGGGGCGAGAGGCCAAGAGACCCAGTACTGC.

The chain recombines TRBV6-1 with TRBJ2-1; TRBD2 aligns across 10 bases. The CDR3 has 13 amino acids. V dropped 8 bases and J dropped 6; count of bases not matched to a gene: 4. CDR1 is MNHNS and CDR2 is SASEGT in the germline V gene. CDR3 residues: CASQGLASNEQFF. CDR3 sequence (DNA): TGTGCCAGCCAGGGACTAGCGAGCAATGAGCAGTTCTTC.

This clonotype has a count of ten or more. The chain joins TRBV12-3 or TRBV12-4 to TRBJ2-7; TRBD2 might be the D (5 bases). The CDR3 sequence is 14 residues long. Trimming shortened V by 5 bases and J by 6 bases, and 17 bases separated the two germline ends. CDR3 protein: CASSLRLTSSEQYF. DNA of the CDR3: TGTGCCAGCAGTCTCCGCCTTACTAGTTCCGAGCAGTACTTC.

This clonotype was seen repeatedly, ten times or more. Here the CDR3 DNA reads TGTGCCAGCAGAGGGATGCAGGGGACGGATACGCAGTATTTT. Protein: CASRGMQGTDTQYF. This chain links TRBV7-9 with TRBJ2-3; possible D gene TRBD1, 6 bases. This CDR3 is built from 14 residues. V gave up 6 bases and J gave up 6 bases, with 16 bases separating them. Germline V CDR1 and CDR2: SEHNR, FQNEAQ (reference sequence).

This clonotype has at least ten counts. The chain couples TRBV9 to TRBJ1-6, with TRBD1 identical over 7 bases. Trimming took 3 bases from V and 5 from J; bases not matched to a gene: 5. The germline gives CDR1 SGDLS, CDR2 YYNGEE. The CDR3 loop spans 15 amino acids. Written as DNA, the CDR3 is TGTGCCAGCAGCGCCCGGGACAGAGATAATTCACCCCTCCACTTT. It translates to CASSARDRDNSPLHF.

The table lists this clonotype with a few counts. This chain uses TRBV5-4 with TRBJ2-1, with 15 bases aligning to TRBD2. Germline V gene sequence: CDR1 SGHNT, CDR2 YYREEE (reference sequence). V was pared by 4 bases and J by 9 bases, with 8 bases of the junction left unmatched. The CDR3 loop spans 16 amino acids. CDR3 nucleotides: TGTGCCAGCAGCCCAGGGACTAGCGGGAGGAACGGTGAGCAGTTCTTC. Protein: CASSPGTSGRNGEQFF. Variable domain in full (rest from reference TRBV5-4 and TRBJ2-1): ETGVTQSPTHLIKTRGQQVTLRCSSQSGHNTVSWYQQALGQGPQFIFQYYREEENGRGNFPPRFSGLQFPNYSSELNVNALELDDSALYLCASSPGTSGRNGEQFFGPGTRLTVL.

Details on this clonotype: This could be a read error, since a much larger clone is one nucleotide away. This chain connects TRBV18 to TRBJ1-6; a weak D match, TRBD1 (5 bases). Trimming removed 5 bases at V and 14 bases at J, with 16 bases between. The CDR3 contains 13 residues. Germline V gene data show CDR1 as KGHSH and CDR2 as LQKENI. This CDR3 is CASSKSDRRSLHF. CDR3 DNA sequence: TGTGCCAGCTCAAAATCCGACAGAAGATCCCTCCACTTT. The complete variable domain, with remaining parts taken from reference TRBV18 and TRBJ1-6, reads NAGVMQNPRHLVRRRGQEARLRCSPMKGHSHVYWYRQLPEEGLKFMVYLQKENIIDESGMPKERFSAEFPKEGPSILRIQQVVRGDSAAYFCASSKSDRRSLHFGNGTRLTVT.

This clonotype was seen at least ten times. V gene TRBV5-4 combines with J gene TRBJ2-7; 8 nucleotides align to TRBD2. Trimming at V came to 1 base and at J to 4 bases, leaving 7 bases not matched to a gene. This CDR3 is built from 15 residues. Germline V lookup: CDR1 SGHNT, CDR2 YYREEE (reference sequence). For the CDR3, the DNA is TGTGCCAGCAGCTTGCCAGGACTAGCAGGTTACGAGCAGTACTTC. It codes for CASSLPGLAGYEQYF.

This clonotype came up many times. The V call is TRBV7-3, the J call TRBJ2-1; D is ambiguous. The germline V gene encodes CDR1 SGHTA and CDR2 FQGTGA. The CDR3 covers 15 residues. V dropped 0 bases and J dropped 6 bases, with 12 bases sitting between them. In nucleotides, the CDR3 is TGTGCCAGCAGCTTAACAGGGATGGCCGGCAATGAGCAGTTCTTC. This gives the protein CASSLTGMAGNEQFF.

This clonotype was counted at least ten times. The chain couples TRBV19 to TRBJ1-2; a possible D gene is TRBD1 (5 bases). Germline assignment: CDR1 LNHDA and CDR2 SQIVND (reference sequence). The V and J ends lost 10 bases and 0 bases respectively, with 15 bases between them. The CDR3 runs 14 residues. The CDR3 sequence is CATGVGVPNYGYTF. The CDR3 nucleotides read TGTGCCACCGGGGTAGGGGTTCCTAACTATGGCTACACCTTC.

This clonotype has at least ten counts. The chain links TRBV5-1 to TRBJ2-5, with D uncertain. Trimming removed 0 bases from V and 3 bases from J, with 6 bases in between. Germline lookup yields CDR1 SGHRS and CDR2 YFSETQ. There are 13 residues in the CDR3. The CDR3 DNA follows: TGCGCCAGCAGCTTGGGGGTAGAAGAGACCCAGTACTTC. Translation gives CASSLGVEETQYF.

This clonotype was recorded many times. The CDR3 DNA sequence: TGTGCCAGCAGCTTTCACGACAGGCCCGGGGAGCTGTTTTTT. It yields the protein CASSFHDRPGELFF. The chain combines TRBV5-4 with TRBJ2-2; tentatively, D is TRBD1 (6 bases). The CDR3 totals 14 residues. CDR1 SGHNT and CDR2 YYREEE come from the germline V gene (reference sequence). Trimming cost V 2 bases and J 6 bases, with 11 bases left between them. The variable domain in full, with the rest retrieved from reference TRBV5-4 and TRBJ2-2, is ETGVTQSPTHLIKTRGQQVTLRCSSQSGHNTVSWYQQALGQGPQFIFQYYREEENGRGNFPPRFSGLQFPNYSSELNVNALELDDSALYLCASSFHDRPGELFFGEGSRLTVL.

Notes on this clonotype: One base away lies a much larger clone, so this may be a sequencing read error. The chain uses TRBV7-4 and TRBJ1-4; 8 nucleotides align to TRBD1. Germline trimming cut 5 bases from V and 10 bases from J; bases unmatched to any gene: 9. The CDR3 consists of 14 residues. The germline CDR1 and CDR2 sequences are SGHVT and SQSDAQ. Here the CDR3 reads CASSTGTGSGKLFF. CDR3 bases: TGTGCCAGCAGCACCGGGACAGGTAGTGGAAAACTGTTTTTT.

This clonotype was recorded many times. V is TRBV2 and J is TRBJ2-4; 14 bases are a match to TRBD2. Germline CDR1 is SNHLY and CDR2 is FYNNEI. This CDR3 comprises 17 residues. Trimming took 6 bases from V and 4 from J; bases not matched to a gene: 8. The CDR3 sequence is CASRRGLAGDGKNIQYF. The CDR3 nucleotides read TGTGCCAGCAGGCGGGGACTAGCGGGAGATGGTAAAAACATTCAGTACTTC.

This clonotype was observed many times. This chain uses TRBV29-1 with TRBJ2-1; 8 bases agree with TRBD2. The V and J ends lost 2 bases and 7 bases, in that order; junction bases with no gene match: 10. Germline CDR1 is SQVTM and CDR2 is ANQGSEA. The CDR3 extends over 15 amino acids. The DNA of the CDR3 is TGCAGCGTTGAACAGAGGGGCGGGAGGAGGAATGAGCAGTTCTTC. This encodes CSVEQRGGRRNEQFF.

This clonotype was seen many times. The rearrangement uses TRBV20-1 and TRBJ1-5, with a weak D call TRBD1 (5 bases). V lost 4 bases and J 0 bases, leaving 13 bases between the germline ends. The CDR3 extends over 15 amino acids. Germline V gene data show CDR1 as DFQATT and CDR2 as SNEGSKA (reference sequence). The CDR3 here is CSATRDGYSNQPQHF. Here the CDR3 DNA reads TGCAGTGCTACCCGGGACGGATATAGCAATCAGCCCCAGCATTTT.

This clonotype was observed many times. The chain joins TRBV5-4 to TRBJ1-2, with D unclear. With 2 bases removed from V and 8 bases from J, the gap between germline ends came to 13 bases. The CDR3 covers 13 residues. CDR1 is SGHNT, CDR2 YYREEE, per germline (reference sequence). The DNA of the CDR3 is TGTGCCAGCAGCTTAATTTCAAGGTCCGGCTACACCTTC. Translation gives CASSLISRSGYTF.

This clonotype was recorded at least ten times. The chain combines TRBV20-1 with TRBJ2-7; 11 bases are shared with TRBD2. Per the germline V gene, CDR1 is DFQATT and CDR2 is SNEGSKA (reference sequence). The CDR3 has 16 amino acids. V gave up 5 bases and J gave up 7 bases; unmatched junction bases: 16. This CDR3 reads CSALTAASGRLEEQYF. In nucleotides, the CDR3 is TGCAGTGCTCTCACTGCGGCTAGCGGGAGGTTGGAGGAGCAGTACTTC.

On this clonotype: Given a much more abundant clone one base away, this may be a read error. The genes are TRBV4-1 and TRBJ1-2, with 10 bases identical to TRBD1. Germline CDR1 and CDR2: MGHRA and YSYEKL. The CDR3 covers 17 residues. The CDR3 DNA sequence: TGCGCCAGCGGCCAACTAACCTCGGACAGGGGGATCCGTGGCTACACCTTC. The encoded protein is CASGQLTSDRGIRGYTF.

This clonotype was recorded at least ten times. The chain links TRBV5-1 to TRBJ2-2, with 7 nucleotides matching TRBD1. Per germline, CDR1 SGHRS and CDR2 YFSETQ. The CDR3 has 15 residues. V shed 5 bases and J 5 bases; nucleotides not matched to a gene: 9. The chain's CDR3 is CASRTGTAQTGELFF. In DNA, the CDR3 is TGCGCCAGCAGAACCGGGACAGCCCAAACCGGGGAGCTGTTTTTT.

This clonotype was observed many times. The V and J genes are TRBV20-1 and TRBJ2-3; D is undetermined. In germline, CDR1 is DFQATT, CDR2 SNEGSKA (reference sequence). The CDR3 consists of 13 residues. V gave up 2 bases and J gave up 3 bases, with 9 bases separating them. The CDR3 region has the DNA TGCAGTGCTAGAAGGCCGGAGACAGATACGCAGTATTTT. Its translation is CSARRPETDTQYF.